The entry below gives a single T cell receptor beta chain sequence along with its context. Its cognate antigen is unknown. The repertoire was sequenced with immunoSEQ multiplex PCR; TCRdb's copy has only in-frame clones and lacks some. The table lists around 99,000 clones, about 85% of them singletons. This entry comes from a study of T cell responses to AZD1222 COVID-19 vaccine. Study results and caveats: No day 14 peak samples; only post-peak repertoires were characterized. Across spike, vaccine-associated CD4 TCRs were found, dominant at 160-218 and 743-854. Most donors were white British and more were female, and clonal diversity was possibly underestimated. Unmutated variant regions reportedly attract nearly half of all spike-specific TCRs.

J lost 0 bases, V lost 5 bases, and 8 bases had no gene match. The CDR3 has 18 residues. Per the germline V gene, CDR1 is MDHEN and CDR2 is SYDVKM. The chain recombines TRBV28 with TRBJ2-6; 9 positions agree with TRBD1. The sample consisted of peripheral blood, taken 28 days after the second AZD1222 dose. This TCR was recovered from an adult who received the AZD1222 COVID-19 vaccine. The CDR3 loop is CASSAPGQGDSGANVLTF. The CDR3 DNA follows: TGTGCCAGCAGTGCACCGGGACAGGGCGACTCTGGGGCCAACGTCCTGACTTTC.